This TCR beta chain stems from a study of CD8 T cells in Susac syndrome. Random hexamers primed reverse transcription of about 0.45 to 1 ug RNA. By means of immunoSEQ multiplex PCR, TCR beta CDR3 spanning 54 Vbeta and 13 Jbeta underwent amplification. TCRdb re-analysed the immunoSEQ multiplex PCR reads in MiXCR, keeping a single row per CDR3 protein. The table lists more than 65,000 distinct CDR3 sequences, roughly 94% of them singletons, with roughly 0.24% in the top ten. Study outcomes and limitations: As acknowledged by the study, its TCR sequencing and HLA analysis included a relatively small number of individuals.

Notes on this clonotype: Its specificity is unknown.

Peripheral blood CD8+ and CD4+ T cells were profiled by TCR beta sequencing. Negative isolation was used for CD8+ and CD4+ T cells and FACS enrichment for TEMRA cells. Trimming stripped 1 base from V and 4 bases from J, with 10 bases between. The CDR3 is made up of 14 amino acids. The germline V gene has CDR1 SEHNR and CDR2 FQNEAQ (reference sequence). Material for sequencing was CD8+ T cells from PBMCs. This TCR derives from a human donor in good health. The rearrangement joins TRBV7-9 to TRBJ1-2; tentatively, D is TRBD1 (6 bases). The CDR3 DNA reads TGTGCCAGCAGCTTAGTTGCAGGGGTCTATGGCTACACCTTC. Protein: CASSLVAGVYGYTF.